Presented here are 19 T cell receptor beta chains from one specimen sequenced in a study of circulating tumor DNA in untreated peripheral T-cell lymphoma. Clones were read by immunoSEQ multiplex PCR, and TCRdb kept only the in-frame ones, dropping some. The sample has 410 or so clones, about 85% seen once. Sequencing used cell-free DNA from blood serum. Receptor source: a human donor with peripheral T-cell lymphoma.

The chain combines TRBV5-6 with TRBJ2-7, with 11 bases identical to TRBD2. The germline V gene encodes CDR1 SGHDT and CDR2 YYEEEE. Trimming removed 4 bases from V and 1 base from J; junction bases left unmatched: 4. This CDR3 spans 15 amino acids. The DNA for the CDR3 is TGTGCCAGCAGCACTGCTAGCGGGAGGTCCTACGAGCAGTACTTC. It codes for CASSTASGRSYEQYF.

The chain joins TRBV9 to TRBJ2-3; D uncertain. V lost 4 bases and J 0 bases, leaving 12 bases between the germline ends. The CDR3 length is 15 residues. Germline V gives CDR1 SGDLS, CDR2 YYNGEE. The CDR3 protein is CASSSRSLSTDTQYF. CDR3 in DNA: TGTGCCAGCAGCTCCCGTTCCCTAAGCACAGATACGCAGTATTTT.

V gene TRBV18 combines with J gene TRBJ1-1; D perhaps matches TRBD1 (6 bases). Trimming removed 3 bases at V and 1 base at J, with 6 bases between. CDR1 KGHSH and CDR2 LQKENI come from the germline V gene. The CDR3 is 13 residues long. The CDR3 DNA follows: TGTGCCAGCTCACCGGGACAGAACACTGAAGCTTTCTTT. Protein sequence: CASSPGQNTEAFF. Full variable domain (rest looked up from reference TRBV18 and TRBJ1-1): NAGVMQNPRHLVRRRGQEARLRCSPMKGHSHVYWYRQLPEEGLKFMVYLQKENIIDESGMPKERFSAEFPKEGPSILRIQQVVRGDSAAYFCASSPGQNTEAFFGQGTRLTVV.

The chain couples TRBV4-1 to TRBJ2-3; D possibly corresponds to TRBD2 (6 bases). V was shortened by 4 bases and J by 7 bases, with 18 bases between the two germline ends. The germline gives CDR1 MGHRA, CDR2 YSYEKL. This CDR3 spans 15 amino acids. This chain's CDR3 is CASSLRALAAYTQYF. CDR3 coding DNA: TGCGCCAGCAGCCTGAGGGCACTAGCCGCCTATACGCAGTATTTT.

This clone was detected only once. V is TRBV7-9 and J is TRBJ2-5; D remains ambiguous. This CDR3 has 12 residues. V lost 5 bases to trimming and J lost 13 bases, with 17 bases between them. Germline values: CDR1 SEHNR, CDR2 FQNEAQ (reference sequence). DNA for the CDR3: TGTGCCAGCAGCCCGGGCATCACTCTCCGGTACTTC. This codes for CASSPGITLRYF.

The V gene is TRBV27, the J gene TRBJ2-4; 7 bases agree with TRBD1. CDR3 length: 13 amino acids. V trimming: 5 bases; J trimming: 5 bases; junction bases outside the gene matches: 3. CDR1 MNHEY and CDR2 SMNVEV come from the germline V gene (reference sequence). The CDR3 DNA sequence: TGTGCCAGCAGTCCTGGGACAGAAAACATTCAGTACTTC. Protein sequence: CASSPGTENIQYF.

The gene calls are TRBV2 and TRBJ2-7; D is perhaps TRBD1 (6 bases). CDR1 SNHLY and CDR2 FYNNEI come from the germline V gene. This CDR3 has 11 residues. With 4 bases removed from V and 8 bases from J, the gap between germline ends came to 9 bases. CDR3 in amino acids: CASSGQAKQYF. CDR3 in DNA: TGTGCCAGCAGTGGACAGGCTAAGCAGTACTTC.

Only one count was recorded for this clone. One end of the junction varies from germline; a read error may be responsible. V and J are TRBV5-6 and TRBJ2-7; 14 bases agree with TRBD2. This CDR3 is 15 amino acids long. Germline CDR1 SGHDT, CDR2 YYEEEE. The CDR3 bases are TGTGCCAGCACCTTGGGACTAGCGGGAGACTACGAGCAGTACTTC. Translation gives CASTLGLAGDYEQYF.

The gene calls are TRBV7-6 and TRBJ2-1; D is unclear. The CDR3 length is 13 residues. Looked up from germline, CDR1 is SGHVS and CDR2 is FNYEAQ. Trimming stripped 4 bases from V and 7 bases from J, with 11 bases between. As DNA, the CDR3 is TGTGCCAGCAGCTCCAGGTCGGTGAATGAGCAGTTCTTC. Its protein product is CASSSRSVNEQFF.

J is TRBJ1-4 and V is TRBV30; 11 bases line up with TRBD1. The CDR3 runs to 16 residues. J was trimmed by 1 base and V by 5 bases; bases with no gene match: 6. Germline V gene lookup returns CDR1 GTSNPN and CDR2 SVGIG (reference sequence). CDR3 in amino acids: CAWGQGAGGTNEKLFF. In DNA, the CDR3 is TGTGCCTGGGGACAGGGGGCAGGAGGAACTAATGAAAAACTGTTTTTT.

CDR3 in amino acids: CASSLMSYTEAFF. The CDR3 DNA sequence: TGTGCCAGCAGCTTAATGTCCTACACTGAAGCTTTCTTT. The chain couples TRBV7-2 to TRBJ1-1; no clear D gene. Trimming cost V 2 bases and J 3 bases, with 7 bases left between them. Germline-derived CDR1 and CDR2 are SGHTA and FQGNSA. The CDR3 is 13 amino acids.

This sequence joins TRBV6-6 and TRBJ2-5; TRBD2 matches at 11 bases. The CDR3 runs 15 residues. Trimming took 5 bases from V and 4 from J; bases not matched to a gene: 6. The germline V gene has CDR1 MNHNY and CDR2 SVGAGI (reference sequence). The CDR3 region is CASSLSGGAGETQYF. CDR3 DNA: TGTGCCAGCAGTCTTAGCGGGGGGGCCGGAGAGACCCAGTACTTC.

The CDR3 coding sequence is TGTGCCAGCAGCTCCGCGTCGACCCAGTACTTC. Amino acids: CASSSASTQYF. This chain joins TRBV14 and TRBJ2-5, with D unclear. The CDR3 runs to 11 residues. The V gene lost 5 bases and the J gene lost 7 bases, with 8 bases spanning the gap. Germline values: CDR1 SGHDN, CDR2 FVKESK.

The genes are TRBV6-5 and TRBJ1-6; D call uncertain. V lost 11 bases to trimming and J lost 0 bases, with 8 bases between them. Germline CDR1 and CDR2: MNHEY and SVGAGI. The CDR3 loop spans 13 amino acids. The CDR3 reads CASRSSYNSPLHF. CDR3 coding DNA: TGTGCCTCCCGAAGCTCCTATAATTCACCCCTCCACTTT.

Here the CDR3 DNA reads TGTGCCACCAGCAGATTACAGGGTCCCCCTGAAGCTTTCTTT. Translation gives CATSRLQGPPEAFF. The chain carries TRBV15 and TRBJ1-1; D may be TRBD1 (6 bases). Trimming pared 2 bases from V and 6 bases from J, leaving 13 bases between. Germline lookup yields CDR1 LNHNV and CDR2 YYDKDF (reference sequence). The CDR3 covers 14 residues.

In this sample, this clone turned up a few times. This chain links TRBV4-3 with TRBJ1-2; D possibly corresponds to TRBD1 (6 bases). CDR1 and CDR2 from the germline V gene are LGHNA and YSLEER. The ends were cut back, 3 bases at V and 3 bases at J, with 17 bases in the middle. CDR3 length: 16 amino acids. CDR3 in amino acids: CASSHLLGGADYGYTF. The CDR3 region has the DNA TGCGCCAGCAGCCATCTCCTGGGGGGCGCAGACTATGGCTACACCTTC.

The count of this clone is one. No DNA is shown, since the ends of the CDR3 on it are uncertain; the CDR3 is the one TCRdb lists. The chain recombines TRBV6-5 with TRBJ2-2; TRBD2, the D gene given by the table, was not confirmed from the DNA. The CDR3 has 14 amino acids, counting both end residues. In germline, CDR1 is MNHEY, CDR2 SVGAGI. The CDR3 is CASSSSTGAGELFF.

The gene calls are TRBV27 and TRBJ2-1; possible D gene TRBD1, 5 bases. This CDR3 contains 15 residues. Germline V gene data show CDR1 as MNHEY and CDR2 as SMNVEV (reference sequence). V was pared by 5 bases and J by 9 bases, with 20 bases between. The CDR3 here is CASSLAYGRRGEQFF. For the CDR3, the DNA is TGTGCCAGCAGTCTGGCCTATGGTCGTAGGGGTGAGCAGTTCTTC.

V gene TRBV19 combines with J gene TRBJ1-2; no clear D. The CDR3 sequence is 10 residues long. V was trimmed by 5 bases and J by 5 bases, leaving 3 bases between them. Germline V lookup: CDR1 LNHDA, CDR2 SQIVND (reference sequence). CDR3 loop: CASSYYGYTF. In nucleotides, the CDR3 is TGTGCCAGTAGTTATTATGGCTACACCTTC.